These T cell receptor beta chains were read from a single sample in a study of T cell repertoires in cytomegalovirus infection. TCRdb reprocessed the reads via MiXCR and lists one record per CDR3 protein. Of approximately 750,000 distinct CDR3 sequences in the sample, 35% were seen once. Input material: PBMCs. The receptors stem from a human donor in good health (CMV status not recorded). Some clones in this sample may be carry-over from other donors' samples. CDR3s include the opening cysteine and the closing phenylalanine or tryptophan. Fields, in order: J gene, V gene, CDR3 protein.

J gene: TRBJ2-3
V gene: TRBV6-1
CDR3 protein: CASSEVSRGRSGDTQYF

J gene: TRBJ2-1
V gene: TRBV7-6
CDR3 protein: CASSPRGRAGLNEQFF

J gene: TRBJ2-3
V gene: TRBV5-4
CDR3 protein: CDSSLMGRGVDTQYF

J gene: TRBJ1-2
V gene: TRBV28
CDR3 protein: CASSLWSGTGNGYTF

J gene: TRBJ1-6
V gene: TRBV7-6
CDR3 protein: CASSPRGADSPLHF

J gene: TRBJ2-3
V gene: TRBV7-2
CDR3 protein: CASSLDPPGQASTDTQYF

J gene: TRBJ2-3
V gene: TRBV7-9
CDR3 protein: CASQVGASGRVDTQYF

J gene: TRBJ2-1
V gene: TRBV24-1
CDR3 protein: CATSAQKSGLAVFGEQFF

J gene: TRBJ2-2
V gene: TRBV5-6
CDR3 protein: CASSFFVPGELFF

J gene: TRBJ2-7
V gene: TRBV7-9
CDR3 protein: CASSSGPQGGGYEQYF

J gene: TRBJ1-6
V gene: TRBV28
CDR3 protein: CASSPRRQANSPLHF

J gene: TRBJ2-7
V gene: TRBV11-2
CDR3 protein: CASSWGTAEQYF